The 17 T cell receptor beta chains below were found in one sample sequenced in a study of control samples from healthy donors and cancer patients. The table came from immunoSEQ multiplex PCR; TCRdb's copy has only in-frame clones and leaves some out. The sample consists of under 450,000 clones, 80% to 95% of them appearing once. The specimen sequenced was PBMCs. These receptors came from a middle-aged man with head and neck cancer.

The chain uses TRBV27 and TRBJ1-1; D may be TRBD1 (5 bases). Germline V gene data show CDR1 as MNHEY and CDR2 as SMNVEV (reference sequence). The CDR3 consists of 13 residues. Trimming removed 7 bases at V and 4 bases at J, with 13 bases between. CDR3: CASIQQAGTEAFF. CDR3 nucleotide sequence: TGTGCCAGCATCCAACAGGCGGGCACTGAAGCTTTCTTT.

This clone was found once. J is TRBJ1-1 and V is TRBV19, with 7 bases lining up with TRBD1. Looked up from germline, CDR1 is LNHDA and CDR2 is SQIVND (reference sequence). CDR3 length: 19 residues. The ends lost 1 base at V and 5 bases at J; junction bases unmatched: 19. The CDR3 region has the DNA TGTGCCAGTAGTATAGGTTTACGGTTCGGGACAGAGACAGGGACTGAAGCTTTCTTT. Protein: CASSIGLRFGTETGTEAFF.

The chain links TRBV5-4 to TRBJ1-1; 9 nucleotides align to TRBD1. The CDR3 extends over 16 amino acids. Germline CDR1 and CDR2: SGHNT and YYREEE (reference sequence). V lost 4 bases to trimming and J lost 0 bases; unmatched junction nucleotides: 7. The CDR3 here is CASSLKDRGMNTEAFF. The CDR3 DNA reads as TGTGCCAGCAGCCTTAAGGACAGGGGAATGAACACTGAAGCTTTCTTT.

V is TRBV28 and J is TRBJ1-4; unclear D gene. Trimming shortened V by 3 bases and J by 0 bases, and 11 bases separated the two germline ends. The germline gives CDR1 MDHEN, CDR2 SYDVKM. The CDR3 runs to 16 residues. CDR3 in amino acids: CASSFSGATTNEKLFF. The DNA for the CDR3 is TGTGCCAGCAGTTTTTCGGGCGCAACAACTAATGAAAAACTGTTTTTT. The full variable domain, in which reference TRBV28 and TRBJ1-4 provide the parts outside the CDR3, is DVKVTQSSRYLVKRTGEKVFLECVQDMDHENMFWYRQDPGLGLRLIYFSYDVKMKEKGDIPEGYSVSREKKERFSLILESASTNQTSMYLCASSFSGATTNEKLFFGSGTQLSVL.

In DNA, the CDR3 is TGTGCCAGCAGCCCAGCGGGGGCCAACACCGGGGAGCTGTTTTTT. Translating gives CASSPAGANTGELFF. This chain joins TRBV3-1 (or the pseudogene TRBV3-2) and TRBJ2-2, with TRBD2 identical over 8 bases. This CDR3 contains 15 residues. The germline CDR1 and CDR2 sequences are LGHDT and YNNKEL (reference sequence). J was trimmed by 2 bases and V by 4 bases; bases with no gene match: 3.

The chain combines TRBV18 with TRBJ2-1, with D possibly matching TRBD2 (5 bases). The CDR3 totals 16 residues. The ends were cut back, 3 bases at V and 3 bases at J, with 15 bases in the middle. Germline lookup yields CDR1 KGHSH and CDR2 LQKENI. CDR3 amino acids: CASSPGTGFLYNEQFF. In nucleotides, the CDR3 is TGTGCCAGCTCACCTGGTACGGGGTTTCTCTACAATGAGCAGTTCTTC.

The chain combines TRBV10-3 with TRBJ2-2, with D possibly matching TRBD2 (5 bases). The CDR3 has 15 amino acids. Trimming stripped 10 bases from V and 1 base from J, with 16 bases between. Germline CDR1 ENHRY, CDR2 SYGVKD. The CDR3 protein is CATRNSGRNTGELFF. CDR3 nucleotides: TGTGCCACCAGAAACAGCGGACGGAACACCGGGGAGCTGTTTTTT.

The chain couples TRBV6-6 to TRBJ1-2, with 7 bases fitting TRBD1. V was pared by 6 bases and J by 5 bases, with 6 bases of the junction left unmatched. The CDR3 has 13 amino acids. Per germline, CDR1 MNHNY and CDR2 SVGAGI (reference sequence). This CDR3 is CASSRGTVYGYTF. Written as DNA, the CDR3 is TGTGCCAGCAGCCGAGGGACAGTATATGGCTACACCTTC.

The V gene is TRBV9, the J gene TRBJ1-2; 10 bases are a match to TRBD1. J gave up 6 bases and V 4 bases, and 9 bases lay outside the gene matches. The CDR3 length is 15 residues. From germline, CDR1 is SGDLS and CDR2 YYNGEE. The CDR3 protein is CASSSNSGTGDGYTF. As DNA, the CDR3 is TGTGCCAGCAGCTCAAATTCCGGGACAGGGGATGGCTACACCTTC.

V and J are TRBV11-1 and TRBJ1-5, with D maybe TRBD1 (6 bases). Per the germline V gene, CDR1 is SGHAT and CDR2 is FQDESV (reference sequence). Trimming left V 3 bases short and J 5 bases short, with 14 bases between. The CDR3 is made up of 15 amino acids. The CDR3 DNA reads as TGTGCCAGCAGCTTGGACGGACAGCGCGATCAGCCCCAGCATTTT. It specifies CASSLDGQRDQPQHF.

The chain carries TRBV6-1 and TRBJ1-1; D perhaps matches TRBD1 (5 bases). Trimming shortened V by 0 bases and J by 11 bases, and 13 bases separated the two germline ends. The CDR3 has 13 residues. Germline values: CDR1 MNHNS, CDR2 SASEGT. CDR3 DNA: TGTGCCAGCAGTGAAGCAGTTGGGGCCGGGGCTTTCTTT. Its protein is CASSEAVGAGAFF.

This chain uses TRBV7-9 with TRBJ2-1; no definite D call. The germline gives CDR1 SEHNR, CDR2 FQNEAQ (reference sequence). V was clipped by 3 bases and J by 5 bases, with 11 bases between them. The CDR3 is made up of 14 amino acids. The CDR3 protein is CASSFSRFDNEQFF. CDR3 in DNA: TGTGCCAGCAGCTTTTCTCGCTTTGACAATGAGCAGTTCTTC.

The chain recombines TRBV4-3 with TRBJ1-2, with TRBD1 as a possible D gene (5 bases). The CDR3 is 15 amino acids. The V gene lost 4 bases and the J gene lost 4 bases, with 16 bases spanning the gap. Germline CDR1 is LGHNA and CDR2 is YSLEER. Written as DNA, the CDR3 is TGCGCCAGCAGCCTCACACCCCAGGGAGCCTATGGCTACACCTTC. Translating gives CASSLTPQGAYGYTF.

This clone was detected only a few times. This may stem from a read error, because a much larger clone lies one nucleotide away. V and J are TRBV25-1 and TRBJ1-1, with D possibly matching TRBD1 (5 bases). CDR1 is MGHDK, CDR2 SYGVNS, per germline. V lost 4 bases to trimming and J lost 1 base, with 7 bases between them. This CDR3 spans 13 amino acids. The CDR3 sequence: CASSAGGNTEAFF. In DNA form, the CDR3 reads TGTGCCAGCAGTGCGGGGGGGAACACTGAAGCTTTCTTT.

The genes are TRBV11-2 and TRBJ2-7; tentatively, D is TRBD2 (6 bases). Per germline, CDR1 SGHAT and CDR2 FQNNGV. The CDR3 consists of 13 residues. V lost 5 bases to trimming and J lost 7 bases, with 15 bases between them. Written as DNA, the CDR3 is TGTGCCAGCAGCGCCGGGACTCAGAATGAGCAGTACTTC. Its protein is CASSAGTQNEQYF.

J is TRBJ2-2 and V is TRBV11-2, with TRBD1 identical over 8 bases. This CDR3 spans 16 amino acids. Germline CDR1 SGHAT, CDR2 FQNNGV. Trimming cost V 5 bases and J 0 bases; bases outside gene matches: 5. CDR3 DNA sequence: TGTGCCAGCAGCCTCAGGACAGGGACGAACACCGGGGAGCTGTTTTTT. This codes for CASSLRTGTNTGELFF.

V usage is TRBV5-4 and J usage is TRBJ2-1; D may be TRBD1 or TRBD2 (6 bases each). The germline V gene has CDR1 SGHNT and CDR2 YYREEE (reference sequence). With 2 bases removed from V and 6 bases from J, the gap between germline ends came to 15 bases. This CDR3 contains 15 residues. The CDR3 coding sequence is TGTGCCAGCAGCTTTGGAGGGACAAGGGGCAATGAGCAGTTCTTC. Translating gives CASSFGGTRGNEQFF.